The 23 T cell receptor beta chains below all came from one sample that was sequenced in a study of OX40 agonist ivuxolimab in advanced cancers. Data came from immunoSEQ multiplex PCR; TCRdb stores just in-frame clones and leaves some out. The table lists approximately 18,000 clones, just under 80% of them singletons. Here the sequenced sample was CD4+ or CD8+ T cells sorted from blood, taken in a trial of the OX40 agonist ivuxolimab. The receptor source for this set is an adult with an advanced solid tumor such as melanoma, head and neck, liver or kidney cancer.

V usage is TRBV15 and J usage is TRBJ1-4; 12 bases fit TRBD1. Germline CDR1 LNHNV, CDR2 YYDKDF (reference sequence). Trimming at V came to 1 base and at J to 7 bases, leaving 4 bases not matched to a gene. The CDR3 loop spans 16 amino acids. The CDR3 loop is CATSRGGQGALEKLFF. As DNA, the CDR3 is TGTGCCACCAGCAGAGGGGGACAGGGGGCGCTTGAAAAACTGTTTTTT.

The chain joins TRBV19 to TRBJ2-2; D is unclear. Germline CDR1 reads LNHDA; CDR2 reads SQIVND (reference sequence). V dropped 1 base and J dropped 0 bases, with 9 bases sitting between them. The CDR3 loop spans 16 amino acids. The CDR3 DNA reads TGTGCCAGTAGTATAGTCCCAGGTTCGAACACCGGGGAGCTGTTTTTT. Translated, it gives CASSIVPGSNTGELFF.

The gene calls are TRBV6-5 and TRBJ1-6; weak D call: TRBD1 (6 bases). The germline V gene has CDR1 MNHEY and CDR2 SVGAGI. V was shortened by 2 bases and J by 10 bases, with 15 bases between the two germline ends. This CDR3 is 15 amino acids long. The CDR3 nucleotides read TGTGCCAGCAGTTACGTCGCCAGGGGAGGCTCACCCCTCCACTTT. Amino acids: CASSYVARGGSPLHF.

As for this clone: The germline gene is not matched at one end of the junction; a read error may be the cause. The CDR3 DNA reads as TGTGCCAGCAGCCCCCTCGGGACTAGCAAAGATACGCAGTATTTT. Translated: CASSPLGTSKDTQYF. The chain links TRBV5-4 to TRBJ2-3; 9 nucleotides match TRBD2. CDR3 length: 15 residues. Germline V gives CDR1 SGHNT, CDR2 YYREEE (reference sequence).

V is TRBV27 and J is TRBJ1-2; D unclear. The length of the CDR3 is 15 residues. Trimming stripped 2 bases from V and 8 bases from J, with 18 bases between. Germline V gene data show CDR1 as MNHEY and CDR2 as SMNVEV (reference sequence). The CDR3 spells CASSLGVSAVDGYTF. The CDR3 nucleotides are TGTGCCAGCAGTTTAGGGGTCTCCGCCGTCGACGGCTACACCTTC.

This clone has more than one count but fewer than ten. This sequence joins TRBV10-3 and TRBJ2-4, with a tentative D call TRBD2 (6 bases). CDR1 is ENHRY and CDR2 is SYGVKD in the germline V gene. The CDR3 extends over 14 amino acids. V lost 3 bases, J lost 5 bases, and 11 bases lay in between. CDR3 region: CAISDVGGENIQYF. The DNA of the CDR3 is TGTGCCATCAGTGACGTCGGAGGGGAAAACATTCAGTACTTC.

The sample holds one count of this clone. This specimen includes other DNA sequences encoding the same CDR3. The CDR3 sequence is CASSFFGRGVDEQFF. The DNA of the CDR3 is TGTGCCAGCAGTTTCTTCGGTCGGGGGGTCGATGAGCAGTTCTTC. The chain has TRBV28 and TRBJ2-1, with 7 bases matching TRBD2. CDR1 and CDR2 (germline): MDHEN, SYDVKM. The V and J ends lost 3 bases and 8 bases, in that order; junction bases with no gene match: 10. CDR3 length: 15 residues.

The CDR3 spells CASSTVVNEKLFF. In DNA form, the CDR3 reads TGTGCCAGCAGCACTGTGGTTAATGAAAAACTGTTTTTT. This chain uses TRBV7-8 with TRBJ1-4, with no clear D. CDR1 and CDR2 from the germline V gene are SGHVS and FQNEAQ. Trimming stripped 5 bases from V and 4 bases from J, with 8 bases between. This CDR3 is built from 13 residues.

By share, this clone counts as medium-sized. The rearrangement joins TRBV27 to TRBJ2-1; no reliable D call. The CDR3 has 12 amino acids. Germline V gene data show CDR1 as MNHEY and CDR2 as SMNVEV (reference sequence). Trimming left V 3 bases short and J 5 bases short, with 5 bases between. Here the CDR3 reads CASSLGNNEQFF. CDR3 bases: TGTGCCAGCAGTTTGGGTAACAATGAGCAGTTCTTC.

CDR3 amino acids: CASSFRDGGHTEAFF. The DNA of the CDR3 is TGTGCCAGCAGTTTTCGCGACGGGGGACACACTGAAGCTTTCTTT. This chain uses TRBV6-5 with TRBJ1-1, with D possibly TRBD1 on 5 matching bases. CDR3 length equals 15 residues. Deletions cut 4 bases from V and 3 bases from J, with 15 bases between. Germline loops: CDR1 MNHEY, CDR2 SVGAGI.

CDR3 bases: TGTGCCAGCAGGACCACAGGAGCCTATAATTCACCCCTCCACTTT. Its protein product is CASRTTGAYNSPLHF. V usage is TRBV27 and J usage is TRBJ1-6, with D perhaps TRBD1 (5 bases). V was trimmed by 6 bases and J by 2 bases, leaving 11 bases between them. Germline V CDR1 and CDR2: MNHEY, SMNVEV (reference sequence). The CDR3 sequence is 15 residues long.

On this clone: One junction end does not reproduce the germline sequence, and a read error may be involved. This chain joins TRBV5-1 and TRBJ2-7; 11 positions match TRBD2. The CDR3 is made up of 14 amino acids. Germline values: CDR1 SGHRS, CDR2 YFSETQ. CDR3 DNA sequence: TGCGCCAGCAGCTTGGCTAGCGGGAGGAACGAGGAGTACTTC. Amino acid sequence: CASSLASGRNEEYF.

The CDR3 loop reads CASSIGTGSWGYTF. As DNA, the CDR3 is TGTGCCAGTAGTATTGGGACAGGGAGCTGGGGCTACACCTTC. V and J are TRBV19 and TRBJ1-2; TRBD1 aligns across 9 bases. Germline trimming cut 3 bases from V and 8 bases from J; bases unmatched to any gene: 7. The CDR3 spans 14 residues. Germline CDR1 is LNHDA and CDR2 is SQIVND (reference sequence).

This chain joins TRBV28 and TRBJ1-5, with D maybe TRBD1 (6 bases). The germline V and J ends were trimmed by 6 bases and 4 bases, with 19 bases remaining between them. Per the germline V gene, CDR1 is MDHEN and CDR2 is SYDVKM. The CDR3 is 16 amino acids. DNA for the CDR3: TGTGCCAGCAGGGGATCCCAGGGGATCAGGAATCAGCCCCAGCATTTT. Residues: CASRGSQGIRNQPQHF.

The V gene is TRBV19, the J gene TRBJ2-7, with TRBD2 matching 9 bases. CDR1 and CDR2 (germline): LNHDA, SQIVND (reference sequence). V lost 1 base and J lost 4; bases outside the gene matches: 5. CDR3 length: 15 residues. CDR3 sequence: CASSIGHTSGYEQYF. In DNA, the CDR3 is TGTGCCAGTAGTATAGGTCATACTAGCGGGTACGAGCAGTACTTC.

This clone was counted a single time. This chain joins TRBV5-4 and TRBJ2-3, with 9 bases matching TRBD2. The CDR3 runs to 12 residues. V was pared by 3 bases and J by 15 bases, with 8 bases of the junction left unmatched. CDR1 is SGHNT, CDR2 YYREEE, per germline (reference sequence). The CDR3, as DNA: TGTGCCAGCAGCTCTAGCGGGAAGGAGAGATATTTT. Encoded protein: CASSSSGKERYF.

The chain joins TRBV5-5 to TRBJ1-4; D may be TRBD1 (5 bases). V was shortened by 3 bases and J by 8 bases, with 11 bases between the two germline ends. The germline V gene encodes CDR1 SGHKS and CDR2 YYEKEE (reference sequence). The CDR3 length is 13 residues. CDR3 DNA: TGTGCCAGCAGCTCGCAACGGGGCGAAAAACTGTTTTTT. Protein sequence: CASSSQRGEKLFF.

The CDR3 sequence: CASGLPPGGDTQYF. In DNA, the CDR3 is TGTGCCAGCGGTCTTCCACCTGGGGGAGATACGCAGTATTTT. The V gene is TRBV7-8, the J gene TRBJ2-3; D possibly matches TRBD1 or TRBD2 (5 bases each). This CDR3 is 14 amino acids long. CDR1 and CDR2 from the germline V gene are SGHVS and FQNEAQ. V was shortened by 8 bases and J by 5 bases, with 17 bases between the two germline ends.

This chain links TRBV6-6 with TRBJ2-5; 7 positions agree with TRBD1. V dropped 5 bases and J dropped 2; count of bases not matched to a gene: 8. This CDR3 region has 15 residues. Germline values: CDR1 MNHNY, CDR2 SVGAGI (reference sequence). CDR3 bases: TGTGCCAGCAGTCTTCTGACAGGGCGACAAGAGACCCAGTACTTC. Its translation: CASSLLTGRQETQYF.

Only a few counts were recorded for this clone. For the CDR3, the DNA is TGTGCCAGCAGTGAAGCGCTTTCCGGGACTAGCGGGAGCATGGGGGAGCAGTACTTC. Translated: CASSEALSGTSGSMGEQYF. J is TRBJ2-7 and V is TRBV2, with 14 bases matching TRBD2. V dropped 0 bases and J dropped 7; count of bases not matched to a gene: 14. The CDR3 has 19 residues. Germline CDR1 and CDR2: SNHLY and FYNNEI.

The chain's CDR3 is CASSHEIGLAGSYNEQFF. In DNA, the CDR3 is TGTGCCAGCAGCCACGAAATTGGACTAGCGGGCTCCTACAATGAGCAGTTCTTC. The gene calls are TRBV5-8 and TRBJ2-1, with 11 bases lining up with TRBD2. Per the germline V gene, CDR1 is SGHTS and CDR2 is YDEGEE. The CDR3 has 18 amino acids. Trimming cost V 4 bases and J 0 bases; bases outside gene matches: 9. Variable domain in full (rest from reference TRBV5-8 and TRBJ2-1): EAGVTQSPTHLIKTRGQQATLRCSPISGHTSVYWYQQALGLGLQFLLWYDEGEERNRGNFPPRFSGRQFPNYSSELNVNALELEDSALYLCASSHEIGLAGSYNEQFFGPGTRLTVL.

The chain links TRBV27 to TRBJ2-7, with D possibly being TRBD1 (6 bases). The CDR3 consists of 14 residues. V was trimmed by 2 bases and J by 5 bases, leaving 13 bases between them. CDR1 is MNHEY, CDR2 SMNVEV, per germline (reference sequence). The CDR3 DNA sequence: TGTGCCAGCAGTTTACAACAGGGTCTAGACGAGCAGTACTTC. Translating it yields CASSLQQGLDEQYF.

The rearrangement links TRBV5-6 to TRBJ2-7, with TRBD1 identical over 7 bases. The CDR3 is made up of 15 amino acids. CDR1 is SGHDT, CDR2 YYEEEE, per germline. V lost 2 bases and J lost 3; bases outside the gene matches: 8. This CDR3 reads CASSFSPTGVYEQYF. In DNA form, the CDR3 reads TGTGCCAGCAGCTTCTCCCCCACAGGGGTCTACGAGCAGTACTTC.